These 11 T cell receptor beta chains were all obtained from the same sample, sequenced in a study of beta chain features in type 1 diabetes (dated by TCRdb to 2017 to 2018). Broader findings and caveats from the paper: A moderate but significant shortening of TCRB CDR3 length was observed in type 1 diabetes patients in all four CD4+ subsets.

Library method: the immunoSEQ multiplex PCR assay. The entire amount of isolated RNA was reverse transcribed using the High Capacity cDNA Reverse Transcription Kit, so the sequenced TCRB transcripts were expressed ones. Drawn from immuneACCESS, this table holds only the in-frame rearrangements with V and J called that TCRdb kept. Clones are partly lost; checked studies trace under half to an unresolved V gene and leave the rest unexplained. For this sample there are under 250,000 clones; 11% to 15% appear just once. In total, the top ten clones hold 0.015% to 0.02% of the sample. No antigens are known for them. Sample: naive CD4+ T cells from blood. This specimen's cell subset or site label, per the study, means: true naive CD4+ T cells. These receptor sequences come from a man younger than 45 with type 1 diabetes.

In its sample, this clone was seen a few times. This specimen includes other DNA sequences encoding the same CDR3. The chain joins TRBV7-9 to TRBJ1-5; maybe TRBD1 (5 bases). Germline loops: CDR1 SEHNR, CDR2 FQNEAQ (reference sequence). The CDR3 has 15 residues. Trimming left V 1 base short and J 1 base short, with 8 bases between. The CDR3 region is CASSLEGVSNQPQHF. CDR3 coding DNA: TGTGCCAGCAGCTTAGAAGGGGTGAGCAATCAGCCCCAGCATTTT. Full variable domain (rest looked up from reference TRBV7-9 and TRBJ1-5): DTGVSQNPRHKITKRGQNVTFRCDPISEHNRLYWYRQTLGQGPEFLTYFQNEAQLEKSRLLSDRFSAERPKGSFSTLEIQRTEQGDSAMYLCASSLEGVSNQPQHFGDGTRLSIL.

On this clone itself: Within the sample, other DNA sequences also encode this same CDR3. This chain connects TRBV19 to TRBJ1-1; TRBD1 matches 9 bases. With V trimmed by 5 bases and J by 2 bases, 3 bases remained unmatched. Germline CDR1 and CDR2: LNHDA and SQIVND (reference sequence). The length of the CDR3 is 14 residues. As DNA, the CDR3 is TGTGCCAGTAGTGCGGACAGGGGAAACACTGAAGCTTTCTTT. This gives the protein CASSADRGNTEAFF.

This clone was picked up a small number of times. The rearrangement links TRBV7-9 to TRBJ2-5; 9 bases are a match to TRBD1. The trim removed 5 bases at V and 5 bases at J, leaving 9 bases unmatched. The CDR3 length is 15 residues. Germline CDR1 is SEHNR and CDR2 is FQNEAQ (reference sequence). The DNA for the CDR3 is TGTGCCAGCAGCCTCCGGGACAGGGCCGGGGAGACCCAGTACTTC. It codes for CASSLRDRAGETQYF.

This clone was counted only a few times. The chain links TRBV9 to TRBJ2-6; possible D gene TRBD2, 5 bases. This CDR3 has 14 residues. The V and J ends lost 0 bases and 4 bases respectively, with 5 bases between them. Germline V gene sequence: CDR1 SGDLS, CDR2 YYNGEE. In DNA form, the CDR3 reads TGTGCCAGCAGCGTAGGCGGGGGGGCCAACGTCCTGACTTTC. This gives the protein CASSVGGGANVLTF. Drawing the rest from reference TRBV9 and TRBJ2-6, the complete variable domain is DSGVTQTPKHLITATGQRVTLRCSPRSGDLSVYWYQQSLDQGLQFLIQYYNGEERAKGNILERFSAQQFPDLHSELNLSSLELGDSALYFCASSVGGGANVLTFGAGSRLTVL.

The chain employs TRBV27 and TRBJ2-3; TRBD1 might be the D (7 bases). CDR1 is MNHEY and CDR2 is SMNVEV in the germline V gene (reference sequence). CDR3 size: 12 residues. V was cut by 11 bases and J by 4 bases, with 13 bases left in between. The DNA of the CDR3 is TGTGCCCCCAGGGGGGTTTCAGATACGCAGTATTTT. It is translated as CAPRGVSDTQYF.

This clone was observed a few times. This chain links TRBV2 with TRBJ2-2; TRBD2 is a possible D gene (7 bases). The ends were cut back, 2 bases at V and 6 bases at J, with 16 bases in the middle. The length of the CDR3 is 16 residues. CDR1 SNHLY and CDR2 FYNNEI come from the germline V gene. CDR3: CASSERRGGRAGELFF. In DNA, the CDR3 is TGTGCCAGCAGTGAACGGAGGGGGGGGCGCGCCGGGGAGCTGTTTTTT.

The rearrangement joins TRBV7-9 to TRBJ1-2; 7 bases are shared with TRBD1. V gave up 5 bases and J gave up 4 bases; unmatched junction bases: 7. Germline CDR1 SEHNR, CDR2 FQNEAQ (reference sequence). The CDR3 runs 14 residues. CDR3 protein: CASSLQGGGYGYTF. DNA for the CDR3: TGTGCCAGCAGCCTCCAGGGGGGAGGCTATGGCTACACCTTC.

This clone was picked up a small number of times. This chain joins TRBV10-3 and TRBJ2-3; TRBD2 matches 11 bases. The junction had 2 bases not matched to a gene; V was cut back by 6 bases and J by 3 bases. This CDR3 comprises 14 residues. In germline, CDR1 is ENHRY, CDR2 SYGVKD. CDR3 in DNA: TGTGCCATCAGAGGACTAGCGGGTACAGATACGCAGTATTTT. Its translation is CAIRGLAGTDTQYF.

This clone was seen a handful of times. The V gene is TRBV29-1, the J gene TRBJ2-5; TRBD1 matches at 9 bases. The germline V gene has CDR1 SQVTM and CDR2 ANQGSEA. The CDR3 spans 11 residues. V shed 8 bases and J 4 bases; nucleotides not matched to a gene: 2. CDR3 protein: CSMGQGETQYF. CDR3 nucleotides: TGCAGCATGGGACAGGGAGAGACCCAGTACTTC. The full variable domain, with the rest looked up from reference TRBV29-1 and TRBJ2-5, is SAVISQKPSRDICQRGTSLTIQCQVDSQVTMMFWYRQQPGQSLTLIATANQGSEATYESGFVIDKFPISRPNLTFSTLTVSNMSPEDSSIYLCSMGQGETQYFGPGTRLLVL.

A few counts support this clone. The rearrangement links TRBV29-1 to TRBJ1-4; D gene ambiguous. CDR3 length equals 13 residues. Germline V gene lookup returns CDR1 SQVTM and CDR2 ANQGSEA. V shed 0 bases and J shed 7 bases, with 9 bases lying between them. The CDR3 bases are TGCAGCGTTGAAGAAGAGGTCGGTGAAAAACTGTTTTTT. This gives the protein CSVEEEVGEKLFF.

This clone appeared a few times. The CDR3 nucleotides are TGTGCCTGGAGTGATCGGGATACGGGCGATGAGCAGTTCTTC. Protein sequence: CAWSDRDTGDEQFF. The chain has TRBV30 and TRBJ2-1; possibly TRBD2 for D (5 bases). The CDR3 is 14 amino acids. Trimming cost V 1 base and J 8 bases, with 15 bases left between them. Germline V gene sequence: CDR1 GTSNPN, CDR2 SVGIG (reference sequence).